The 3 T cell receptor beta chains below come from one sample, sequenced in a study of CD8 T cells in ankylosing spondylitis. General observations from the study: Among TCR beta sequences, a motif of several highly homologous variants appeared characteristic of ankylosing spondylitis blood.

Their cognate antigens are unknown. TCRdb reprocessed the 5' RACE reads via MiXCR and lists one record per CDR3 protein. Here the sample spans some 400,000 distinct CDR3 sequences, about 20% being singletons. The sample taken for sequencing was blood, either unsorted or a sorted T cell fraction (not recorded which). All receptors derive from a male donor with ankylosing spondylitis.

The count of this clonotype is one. The CDR3 here is CASSAPGTGVETQYF. CDR3 coding DNA: TGTGCCAGCAGTGCCCCCGGGACAGGGGTAGAGACCCAGTACTTC. The chain combines TRBV28 with TRBJ2-5; the match to TRBD1 covers 10 bases. CDR1 and CDR2 from the germline V gene are MDHEN and SYDVKM. The ends lost 5 bases at V and 4 bases at J; junction bases unmatched: 7. This CDR3 is built from 15 residues.

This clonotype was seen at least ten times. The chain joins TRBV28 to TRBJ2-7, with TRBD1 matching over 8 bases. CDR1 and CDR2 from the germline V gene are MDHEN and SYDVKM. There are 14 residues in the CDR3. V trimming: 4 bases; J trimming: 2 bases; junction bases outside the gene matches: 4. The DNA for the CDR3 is TGTGCCAGCAGTTCACAGACAGGGGCCTACGAGCAGTACTTC. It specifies CASSSQTGAYEQYF.

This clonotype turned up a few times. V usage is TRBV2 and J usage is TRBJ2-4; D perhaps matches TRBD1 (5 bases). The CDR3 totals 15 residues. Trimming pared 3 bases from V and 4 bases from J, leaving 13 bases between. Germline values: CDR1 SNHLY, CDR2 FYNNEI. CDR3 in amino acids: CASSEVRAGKNIQYF. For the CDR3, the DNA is TGTGCCAGCAGTGAGGTCAGGGCTGGAAAAAACATTCAGTACTTC.